The entry below gives a single TCR beta chain sequence along with its context. This record comes from a study of T-cell reconstitution after alpha-beta-depleted transplantation in children. Trimming removed 4 bases at V and 1 base at J, with 9 bases between. This CDR3 spans 14 amino acids. CDR1 MNHNS and CDR2 SASEGT come from the germline V gene. Unique molecular identifiers were incorporated into the prepared TCRbeta library. TCRdb reprocessed the PCR reads with MiXCR, giving one entry per CDR3 protein. The sample consists of roughly 200,000 distinct CDR3 sequences, roughly 10% of them appearing once.

This clonotype was obtained from a child younger than two with acute myeloid leukemia, due to receive a stem cell transplant. The source material was PBMCs, sampled before TCRalphabeta/CD19-depleted stem cell transplant. J is TRBJ2-3 and V is TRBV6-1; D gene unclear. CDR3: CASSVTYGTDTQYF. The DNA of the CDR3 is TGTGCCAGCAGTGTGACATACGGCACAGATACGCAGTATTTT.